Below, 26 T cell receptor beta chains from the same sample are listed, as sequenced in a study of beta chain features in type 1 diabetes. Their antigens are not known. Expressed TCRB transcripts were sequenced because the isolated RNA had all been reverse transcribed beforehand. The protocol was immunoSEQ multiplex PCR, while the TCRdb copy is restricted to in-frame clones and leaves out a portion. This table has around 600,000 clones, 9.5% to 15% appearing once. Notes on the study in general: Moderate yet significant TCRB CDR3 shortening was seen in Type 1 diabetes patients in all four CD4+ subsets.

The sequenced sample consisted of naive CD4+ T cells from blood. The receptor set was obtained from a man aged 30 to 45 with type 1 diabetes.

The table lists this clone with a few counts. The gene calls are TRBV4-3 and TRBJ2-7; the D gene is possibly TRBD1 (6 bases). The CDR3 sequence is 14 residues long. CDR1 is LGHNA and CDR2 is YSLEER in the germline V gene. The V gene lost 1 base and the J gene lost 2 bases, with 9 bases spanning the gap. The CDR3 DNA is TGCGCCAGCAGCCAAGGGACAGAAGCCTACGAGCAGTACTTC. Translation gives CASSQGTEAYEQYF.

CDR3 protein: CASSPRTGLTYEQYF. The CDR3 coding sequence is TGTGCCAGCAGCCCCCGTACAGGACTTACCTACGAGCAGTACTTC. The chain is built from TRBV9 and TRBJ2-7; TRBD1 or TRBD2 may be the D gene (5 bases each). Trimming shortened V by 4 bases and J by 2 bases, and 16 bases separated the two germline ends. This CDR3 is built from 15 residues. Germline-derived CDR1 and CDR2 are SGDLS and YYNGEE.

This clone was observed a handful of times. J is TRBJ1-2 and V is TRBV23-1; D gene ambiguous. TRBV23-1 is given ORF status, its function remaining uncertain. This CDR3 is built from 14 residues. V shed 8 bases and J shed 1 base, with 14 bases lying between them. CDR3 coding DNA: TGCGCCAGCTACCGGGGAGCGATTAACTATGGCTACACCTTC. Protein: CASYRGAINYGYTF.

The V gene is TRBV28, the J gene TRBJ1-2, with 12 bases fitting TRBD1. The CDR3 is made up of 18 amino acids. Trimming took 4 bases from V and 4 from J; bases not matched to a gene: 13. Germline CDR1 MDHEN, CDR2 SYDVKM. CDR3 loop: CASSSISASGQGAYGYTF. In DNA, the CDR3 is TGTGCCAGCAGTTCTATATCTGCCTCGGGACAGGGGGCCTATGGCTACACCTTC.

In nucleotides, the CDR3 is TGCAGCGTTGCGACCGCCGAAAACATTCAGTACTTC. It translates to CSVATAENIQYF. The chain has TRBV29-1 and TRBJ2-4; D is ambiguous. CDR1 and CDR2 (germline): SQVTM, ANQGSEA. V lost 4 bases, J lost 5 bases, and 9 bases lay in between. This CDR3 has 12 amino acids.

This clone was counted a few times. This rearrangement joins TRBV4-3 to TRBJ1-2; TRBD1 matches 10 bases. V lost 2 bases and J lost 2; bases outside the gene matches: 5. This CDR3 is 16 amino acids long. From germline, CDR1 is LGHNA and CDR2 YSLEER. This chain's CDR3 is CASSQLTGGKNYGYTF. For the CDR3, the DNA is TGCGCCAGCAGCCAATTGACAGGGGGCAAGAACTATGGCTACACCTTC.

This clone was observed a few times. The sample contains more than one DNA sequence encoding this CDR3. V is TRBV5-1 and J is TRBJ2-1; D not certain. CDR1 SGHRS and CDR2 YFSETQ come from the germline V gene. The CDR3 extends over 12 amino acids. Deletions cut 2 bases from V and 6 bases from J, with 6 bases between. CDR3 in DNA: TGCGCCAGCAGCTTCCCAGGCAATGAGCAGTTCTTC. This gives the protein CASSFPGNEQFF. The complete variable domain, with remaining parts taken from reference TRBV5-1 and TRBJ2-1, reads KAGVTQTPRYLIKTRGQQVTLSCSPISGHRSVSWYQQTPGQGLQFLFEYFSETQRNKGNFPGRFSGRQFSNSRSEMNVSTLELGDSALYLCASSFPGNEQFFGPGTRLTVL.

About this clone itself: Other nucleotide sequences from this sample produce the same CDR3. The J gene is TRBJ2-2, the V gene TRBV19; D gene ambiguous. The V end was cut by 3 bases, the J end by 6 bases, with 5 bases between. This CDR3 region has 12 residues. Germline CDR1 LNHDA, CDR2 SQIVND (reference sequence). This chain's CDR3 is CASSIRAGELFF. The CDR3 bases are TGTGCCAGTAGTATCCGGGCCGGGGAGCTGTTTTTT.

This clone was seen only a few times. CDR3 protein: CSARFGGSNQPQHF. Written as DNA, the CDR3 is TGCAGCGCCCGATTTGGAGGGAGCAATCAGCCCCAGCATTTT. The chain recombines TRBV29-1 with TRBJ1-5; D remains ambiguous. This CDR3 has 14 amino acids. The germline gives CDR1 SQVTM, CDR2 ANQGSEA. V gave up 7 bases and J gave up 1 base, with 14 bases separating them.

V usage is TRBV10-3 and J usage is TRBJ2-1; D might be TRBD1 or TRBD2, each matching 5 bases. The CDR3 runs 14 residues. Germline CDR1 and CDR2: ENHRY and SYGVKD. The V end was cut by 10 bases, the J end by 2 bases, with 15 bases between. The CDR3 sequence is CASRDQTTYNEQFF. For the CDR3, the DNA is TGTGCCAGCCGGGACCAAACAACCTACAATGAGCAGTTCTTC.

The V and J genes are TRBV9 and TRBJ1-6; TRBD1 is a possible D gene (5 bases). The CDR3 spans 15 residues. Germline CDR1 is SGDLS and CDR2 is YYNGEE. Trimming shortened V by 0 bases and J by 3 bases, and 7 bases separated the two germline ends. The CDR3 region has the DNA TGTGCCAGCAGCGTAGGACAGAACTATAATTCACCCCTCCACTTT. Its protein is CASSVGQNYNSPLHF. Full variable domain (outside the CDR3, taken from reference TRBV9 and TRBJ1-6): DSGVTQTPKHLITATGQRVTLRCSPRSGDLSVYWYQQSLDQGLQFLIQYYNGEERAKGNILERFSAQQFPDLHSELNLSSLELGDSALYFCASSVGQNYNSPLHFGNGTRLTVT.

The chain uses TRBV6-6 and TRBJ2-5; unclear D gene. Germline V gene lookup returns CDR1 MNHNY and CDR2 SVGAGI (reference sequence). Trimming shortened V by 6 bases and J by 4 bases, and 6 bases separated the two germline ends. The length of the CDR3 is 11 residues. The chain's CDR3 is CASRQIETQYF. The CDR3 DNA reads TGTGCCAGCAGACAGATAGAGACCCAGTACTTC.

This clone appeared a few times. This rearrangement joins TRBV4-2 to TRBJ2-3, with 11 bases matching TRBD2. The CDR3 loop spans 15 amino acids. Germline V gene sequence: CDR1 LGHNA, CDR2 YNFKEQ. V shed 3 bases and J 7 bases; nucleotides not matched to a gene: 6. Written as DNA, the CDR3 is TGTGCCAGCAGCCACGGGACTAGCGGTGGGAATACGCAGTATTTT. The encoded protein is CASSHGTSGGNTQYF.

This clone was recorded a few times. The V gene is TRBV29-1, the J gene TRBJ2-3; D is perhaps TRBD1 (5 bases). The CDR3 covers 17 residues. V was cut by 7 bases and J by 0 bases, with 23 bases left in between. CDR1 and CDR2 (germline): SQVTM, ANQGSEA. For the CDR3, the DNA is TGCAGCGCCTCCTCAGGGTCCCACTCTTATAGCACAGATACGCAGTATTTT. Its protein is CSASSGSHSYSTDTQYF.

There are a few counts of this clone. This rearrangement joins TRBV2 to TRBJ2-3, with D perhaps being TRBD1 or TRBD2 (5 bases each). The germline V gene has CDR1 SNHLY and CDR2 FYNNEI. V shed 6 bases and J shed 2 bases, with 18 bases lying between them. This CDR3 region has 16 residues. The DNA of the CDR3 is TGTGCCAGCAGGCTCCAGGGAAGCGGAACCACAGATACGCAGTATTTT. Protein product: CASRLQGSGTTDTQYF. The whole variable domain, filled in from reference TRBV2 and TRBJ2-3, reads EPEVTQTPSHQVTQMGQEVILRCVPISNHLYFYWYRQILGQKVEFLVSFYNNEISEKSEIFDDQFSVERPDGSNFTLKIRSTKLEDSAMYFCASRLQGSGTTDTQYFGPGTRLTVL.

The chain combines TRBV10-3 with TRBJ2-7, with D tentatively TRBD2 (5 bases). Trimming removed 10 bases from V and 5 bases from J, with 15 bases in between. This CDR3 contains 12 residues. The germline V gene encodes CDR1 ENHRY and CDR2 SYGVKD. CDR3 coding DNA: TGTGCCAGCAGGACTTCAACTAACGAGCAGTACTTC. Amino acids: CASRTSTNEQYF.

This chain joins TRBV6-5 and TRBJ1-1, with D possibly being TRBD1 (5 bases). Germline values: CDR1 MNHEY, CDR2 SVGAGI. The V gene lost 2 bases and the J gene lost 11 bases, with 9 bases spanning the gap. This CDR3 region has 11 residues. The CDR3 reads CASSYLGPAFF. CDR3 nucleotides: TGTGCCAGCAGTTACCTGGGGCCGGCTTTCTTT.

This clone has a handful of counts. This chain joins TRBV27 and TRBJ2-7; either TRBD1 or TRBD2 may supply D (6 bases each). V was pared by 7 bases and J by 4 bases, with 23 bases between. The CDR3 spans 16 residues. Per germline, CDR1 MNHEY and CDR2 SMNVEV (reference sequence). DNA of the CDR3: TGTGCCAGCATTCCAGGAGGGGGACATAGGACGTACGAGCAGTACTTC. It codes for CASIPGGGHRTYEQYF.

This clone was found a few times. J is TRBJ2-7 and V is TRBV28, with 7 nucleotides matching TRBD1. The trim removed 6 bases at V and 5 bases at J, leaving 4 bases unmatched. The germline V gene encodes CDR1 MDHEN and CDR2 SYDVKM. The CDR3 consists of 12 residues. The CDR3 spells CASRGDRHEQYF. The CDR3, as DNA: TGTGCCAGCAGGGGGGACAGACACGAGCAGTACTTC.

This chain uses TRBV5-1 with TRBJ2-5; TRBD1 matches at 7 bases. From germline, CDR1 is SGHRS and CDR2 YFSETQ. With V trimmed by 1 base and J by 2 bases, 2 bases remained unmatched. This CDR3 is 14 amino acids long. The CDR3 bases are TGCGCCAGCAGCTTGTCGGGACAGCAAGAGACCCAGTACTTC. Protein product: CASSLSGQQETQYF.

This clone was picked up a small number of times. This chain connects TRBV19 to TRBJ2-7; 7 nucleotides align to TRBD2. J lost 3 bases, V lost 3 bases, and 8 bases had no gene match. The CDR3 is 15 residues long. CDR1 and CDR2 from the germline V gene are LNHDA and SQIVND (reference sequence). The CDR3 region has the DNA TGTGCCAGTAGTATCAGCGGGGAAAGTTTCTACGAGCAGTACTTC. Translating it yields CASSISGESFYEQYF. The full variable domain, with the rest looked up from reference TRBV19 and TRBJ2-7, is DGGITQSPKYLFRKEGQNVTLSCEQNLNHDAMYWYRQDPGQGLRLIYYSQIVNDFQKGDIAEGYSVSREKKESFPLTVTSAQKNPTAFYLCASSISGESFYEQYFGPGTRLTVT.

This clone showed up just a few times. CDR3 amino acids: CASSTTVGYVRDTQYF. The CDR3, as DNA: TGTGCCAGCAGCACAACGGTTGGATACGTGAGAGATACGCAGTATTTT. V gene TRBV7-2 combines with J gene TRBJ2-3, with D hard to call. The V and J ends lost 5 bases and 5 bases respectively, with 20 bases between them. The CDR3 sequence is 16 residues long. CDR1 and CDR2 (germline): SGHTA, FQGNSA.

V is TRBV5-1 and J is TRBJ2-2; D is unclear. V gave up 0 bases and J gave up 1 base, with 10 bases separating them. CDR3 size: 16 residues. Germline CDR1 and CDR2: SGHRS and YFSETQ. The CDR3 loop reads CASSLGGGLNTGELFF. As DNA, the CDR3 is TGCGCCAGCAGCTTGGGAGGCGGTCTGAACACCGGGGAGCTGTTTTTT.

The rearrangement links TRBV2 to TRBJ1-2; a possible D gene is TRBD1 (6 bases). The CDR3 consists of 15 residues. V lost 7 bases and J 8 bases, leaving 23 bases between the germline ends. CDR1 and CDR2 (germline): SNHLY, FYNNEI. The CDR3: CASKLGGGAPNGYTF. The CDR3 DNA is TGTGCCAGCAAGTTAGGGGGAGGCGCCCCGAACGGCTACACCTTC.

In its sample, this clone was seen a few times. This chain joins TRBV6-6 and TRBJ2-1; D is uncertain. This CDR3 spans 12 amino acids. Germline V gene sequence: CDR1 MNHNY, CDR2 SVGAGI (reference sequence). V was trimmed by 3 bases and J by 6 bases, leaving 6 bases between them. CDR3 protein: CASSYRGNEQFF. CDR3 in DNA: TGTGCCAGCAGTTATAGAGGCAATGAGCAGTTCTTC.

This clone turned up a few times. The V gene is TRBV19, the J gene TRBJ1-2, with D unresolved. V was pared by 10 bases and J by 8 bases, with 14 bases between. The CDR3 covers 11 residues. From germline, CDR1 is LNHDA and CDR2 SQIVND (reference sequence). The DNA for the CDR3 is TGTGCCATCGGGGTGGCAAAAGGCTACACCTTC. This gives the protein CAIGVAKGYTF. Based on the CDR3 plus reference TRBV19 and TRBJ1-2, the full variable domain is DGGITQSPKYLFRKEGQNVTLSCEQNLNHDAMYWYRQDPGQGLRLIYYSQIVNDFQKGDIAEGYSVSREKKESFPLTVTSAQKNPTAFYLCAIGVAKGYTFGSGTRLTVV.